A single sample is the source of the 14 T cell receptor beta chains below, sequenced in a study of cytomegalovirus exposure and HLA in healthy donors (dated by TCRdb to about 2017). Library creation used the immunoSEQ multiplex PCR assay. For the multiplex PCR, a mixture combining 60 forward primers for TCR Vbeta segments and 13 reverse primers for TCR Jbeta segments was used. Drawn from immuneACCESS, this table holds only the in-frame rearrangements with V and J called that TCRdb kept. Clones are partly lost; checked studies trace under half to an unresolved V gene and leave the rest unexplained. Counted in this sample were about 130,000 clones; about 80% of them appeared once. The ten largest account for about 2.2% of the sample. The sample was PBMCs. The receptors shown here come from a man aged 30 to 39 in good health and CMV-seronegative.

The chain combines TRBV18 with TRBJ2-5, with 7 bases identical to TRBD1. With the DNA end fitting TRBJ2-7 better, the J assignment may be wrong. The germline CDR1 and CDR2 sequences are KGHSH and LQKENI. The CDR3 length is 13 residues. The CDR3 nucleotides read TGTGCCAGCTCCCGGGACAGTTCCTACGAGCAGTACTTC. Translating gives CASSRDSSYEQYF.

This clone showed up just a few times. The J gene is TRBJ2-6, the V gene TRBV9, with D possibly matching TRBD1 (6 bases). The CDR3 is 16 amino acids. Trimming took 0 bases from V and 2 from J, leaving 9 bases between them. CDR1 and CDR2 from the germline V gene are SGDLS and YYNGEE. CDR3 sequence (DNA): TGTGCCAGCAGCGTAGCTGAGGGGGCTGGGGCCAACGTCCTGACTTTC. Translation gives CASSVAEGAGANVLTF.

Points on this clone: The identical CDR3 is also encoded by other nucleotide sequences in the sample. The chain couples TRBV7-9 to TRBJ2-1; D not certain. The CDR3 totals 13 residues. Germline CDR1 is SEHNR and CDR2 is FQNEAQ (reference sequence). The V end was cut by 1 base, the J end by 4 bases, with 5 bases between. CDR3 bases: TGTGCCAGCAGCTTAGGAACTTACAATGAGCAGTTCTTC. It is translated as CASSLGTYNEQFF.

This clone has just a few counts. The chain joins TRBV5-6 to TRBJ1-2, with 11 bases that match TRBD1. The CDR3 consists of 13 residues. J gave up 10 bases and V 8 bases, and 10 bases lay outside the gene matches. CDR1 and CDR2 from the germline V gene are SGHDT and YYEEEE. The CDR3 coding sequence is TGTGCCAGTATTTCGTGGACAGGGGGCCCCTACACCTTC. Translation gives CASISWTGGPYTF.

This chain joins TRBV7-9 and TRBJ2-7, with D maybe TRBD2 (6 bases). This CDR3 region has 15 residues. V gave up 3 bases and J gave up 3 bases, with 15 bases separating them. Germline CDR1 reads SEHNR; CDR2 reads FQNEAQ (reference sequence). The CDR3 bases are TGTGCCAGCAGCTTTATGGGGGGAGCGGGCTACGAGCAGTACTTC. Translating gives CASSFMGGAGYEQYF.

The rearrangement links TRBV5-4 to TRBJ2-3; D is ambiguous. The V end lost 5 bases, the J end lost 5 bases, and 6 bases lay between the germline ends. This CDR3 comprises 11 residues. Germline values: CDR1 SGHNT, CDR2 YYREEE (reference sequence). The CDR3 protein is CASSLRDTQYF. CDR3 nucleotide sequence: TGTGCCAGCAGTCTAAGAGATACGCAGTATTTT.

This sequence joins TRBV6-5 and TRBJ2-7; weak D call: TRBD2 (6 bases). The germline V gene has CDR1 MNHEY and CDR2 SVGAGI. The CDR3 contains 15 residues. V was cut by 5 bases and J by 0 bases, with 14 bases left in between. Here the CDR3 DNA reads TGTGCCAGCAGTAACGTACCGGGAGACTCCTACGAGCAGTACTTC. Protein: CASSNVPGDSYEQYF.

In its sample, this clone was seen a few times. This chain connects TRBV5-5 to TRBJ2-7; 9 nucleotides agree with TRBD1. The trim removed 4 bases at V and 3 bases at J, leaving 8 bases unmatched. CDR3 length equals 15 residues. Germline V gene data show CDR1 as SGHKS and CDR2 as YYEKEE (reference sequence). CDR3 protein: CASSHEPGQGYEQYF. CDR3 in DNA: TGTGCCAGCAGCCACGAACCGGGACAGGGCTACGAGCAGTACTTC. Using reference TRBV5-5 and TRBJ2-7 for the parts outside the CDR3, the full variable domain is DAGVTQSPTHLIKTRGQQVTLRCSPISGHKSVSWYQQVLGQGPQFIFQYYEKEERGRGNFPDRFSARQFPNYSSELNVNALLLGDSALYLCASSHEPGQGYEQYFGPGTRLTVT.

J is TRBJ2-3 and V is TRBV21-1; the table's TRBD2 call for D was not verified on the DNA. TRBV21-1 is a pseudogene locus. The CDR3 covers 18 residues. Here the CDR3 DNA reads TGTGCCAGCAGCAAGGTAAGGGGGACTAGCGGGAGTGCAGATACGCAGTATTTT. Translated, it gives CASSKVRGTSGSADTQYF.

This chain links TRBV28 with TRBJ1-2; TRBD1 might be the D (6 bases). The length of the CDR3 is 13 residues. The germline CDR1 and CDR2 sequences are MDHEN and SYDVKM. Between the trimmed V and J ends, which lost 5 bases and 8 bases, there was a span of 15 bases. The CDR3 DNA follows: TGTGCCAGCAGTCCTGGGACAAACCGGGGCTACACCTTC. It is translated as CASSPGTNRGYTF.

The chain recombines TRBV7-8 with TRBJ1-1; 11 bases map to TRBD1. This CDR3 has 16 amino acids. Per the germline V gene, CDR1 is SGHVS and CDR2 is FQNEAQ. V lost 5 bases to trimming and J lost 3 bases; unmatched junction nucleotides: 8. CDR3 residues: CASSNIPGQGDTEAFF. The CDR3 DNA reads TGTGCCAGCAGCAATATTCCGGGACAGGGGGACACTGAAGCTTTCTTT.

Note on this clone: A read error may account for a junction end that differs from germline. The chain carries TRBV7-9 and TRBJ1-5, with D perhaps TRBD1 (5 bases). Germline V gene data show CDR1 as SEHNR and CDR2 as FQNEAQ (reference sequence). This CDR3 contains 15 residues. The CDR3 nucleotides are TGTTCCAGCAGCCCTCAGGGCTCCCGTAATCAGCCCCAGCATTTT. The encoded protein is CSSSPQGSRNQPQHF. Looking up the rest from reference TRBV7-9 and TRBJ1-5 gives the full variable domain: DTGVSQNPRHKITKRGQNVTFRCDPISEHNRLYWYRQTLGQGPEFLTYFQNEAQLEKSRLLSDRFSAERPKGSFSTLEIQRTEQGDSAMYLCSSSPQGSRNQPQHFGDGTRLSIL.

Only a few counts were recorded for this clone. The chain recombines TRBV30 with TRBJ1-4; no firm D call. The CDR3 is 15 amino acids. Germline V CDR1 and CDR2: GTSNPN, SVGIG (reference sequence). With 3 bases removed from V and 0 bases from J, the gap between germline ends came to 11 bases. CDR3: CAWSPGSATNEKLFF. The CDR3 coding sequence is TGTGCCTGGAGCCCCGGTAGTGCAACTAATGAAAAACTGTTTTTT.

The chain recombines TRBV6-5 with TRBJ1-5; D gene uncertain. The ends were cut back, 0 bases at V and 4 bases at J, with 7 bases in the middle. Germline loops: CDR1 MNHEY, CDR2 SVGAGI. This CDR3 is built from 14 residues. The CDR3 DNA is TGTGCCAGCAGTTACTCGATGGCAAATCAGCCCCAGCATTTT. Protein: CASSYSMANQPQHF.